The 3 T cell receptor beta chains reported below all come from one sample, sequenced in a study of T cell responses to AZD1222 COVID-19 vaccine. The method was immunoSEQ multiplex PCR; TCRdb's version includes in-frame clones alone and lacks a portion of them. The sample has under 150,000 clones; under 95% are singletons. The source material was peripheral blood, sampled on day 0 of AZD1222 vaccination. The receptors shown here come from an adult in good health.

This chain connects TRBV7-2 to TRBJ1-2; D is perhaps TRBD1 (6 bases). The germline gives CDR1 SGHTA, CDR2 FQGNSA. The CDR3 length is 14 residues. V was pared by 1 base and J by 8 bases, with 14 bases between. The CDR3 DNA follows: TGTGCCAGCAGCTTAGATCGGGGGGCGGCCGGCTACACCTTC. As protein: CASSLDRGAAGYTF. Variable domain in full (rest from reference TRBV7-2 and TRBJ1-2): GAGVSQSPSNKVTEKGKDVELRCDPISGHTALYWYRQSLGQGLEFLIYFQGNSAPDKSGLPSDRFSAERTGGSVSTLTIQRTQQEDSAVYLCASSLDRGAAGYTFGSGTRLTVV.

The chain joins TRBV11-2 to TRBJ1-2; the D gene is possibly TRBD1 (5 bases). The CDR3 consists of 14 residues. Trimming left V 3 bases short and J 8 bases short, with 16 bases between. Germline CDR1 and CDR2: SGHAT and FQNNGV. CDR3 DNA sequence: TGTGCCAGCAGCTTGGAACTCCAGGGTTTCGGCTACACCTTC. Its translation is CASSLELQGFGYTF.

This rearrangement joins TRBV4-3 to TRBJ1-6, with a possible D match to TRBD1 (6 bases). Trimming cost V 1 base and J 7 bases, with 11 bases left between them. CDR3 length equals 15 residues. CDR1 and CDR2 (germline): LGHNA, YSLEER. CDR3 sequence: CASSQGGQLNSPLHF. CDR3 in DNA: TGCGCCAGCAGCCAAGGAGGACAGCTGAATTCACCCCTCCACTTT.